This paragraph covers one T cell receptor beta chain sequence. The sample comes from a study of shared clonotypes between healthy human individuals. This CDR3 has 12 residues. CDR1 is SEHNR, CDR2 FQNEAQ, per germline (reference sequence). V dropped 4 bases and J dropped 17 bases, with 15 bases sitting between them. TCRdb keeps only in-frame clones here, not all; method: immunoSEQ multiplex PCR. Seen here are some 2.1 million clones, approximately 95% observed once, and the top ten hold 0.1% to 0.15%. The receptor was isolated from a man between 18 and 29 years old in good health. The gene calls are TRBV7-9 and TRBJ1-6; TRBD1 might be the D (6 bases). The sample was naive CD4+ T cells sorted from blood. Stated subset: CD45RA+ positively selected. The CDR3: CASSSPQGAIHF. As DNA, the CDR3 is TGTGCCAGCAGCTCCCCACAGGGCGCAATCCACTTT.